The 14 T cell receptor beta chains given below trace back to one sample, sequenced in a study of blood T cell repertoires in COVID-19. The data were produced by immunoSEQ multiplex PCR, yet TCRdb's version contains in-frame clones alone and is incomplete. In the table there are roughly 95,000 clones, 75% to 95% of which are singletons. Sample: peripheral blood. All receptors come from a woman aged 45-65 years in a cohort sampled during active COVID-19.

The rearrangement links TRBV4-1 to TRBJ1-3; D is ambiguous. The CDR3 has 16 residues. Germline CDR1 reads MGHRA; CDR2 reads YSYEKL. Trimming cost V 1 base and J 0 bases, with 10 bases left between them. The CDR3 reads CASSQVFPGSGNTIYF. The CDR3 nucleotides are TGCGCCAGCAGCCAAGTTTTTCCAGGCTCTGGAAACACCATATATTTT.

V is TRBV11-2 and J is TRBJ2-2, with TRBD1 matching 8 bases. V was pared by 5 bases and J by 5 bases, with 13 bases of the junction left unmatched. Germline CDR1 reads SGHAT; CDR2 reads FQNNGV. This CDR3 comprises 17 residues. The CDR3 DNA is TGTGCCAGCAGCCCCGGCGGCAGGGGGCTTTTGACCGGGGAGCTGTTTTTT. Residues: CASSPGGRGLLTGELFF.

The chain combines TRBV7-9 with TRBJ2-7, with a possible D match to TRBD1 (6 bases). The V and J ends lost 7 bases and 5 bases respectively, with 18 bases between them. The CDR3 has 14 residues. Germline CDR1 is SEHNR and CDR2 is FQNEAQ (reference sequence). The CDR3 nucleotides read TGTGCCAGCACCCGAGAAGGCAGGGGCCACGAGCAGTACTTC. Its protein product is CASTREGRGHEQYF.

This clone was detected once. This sequence joins TRBV14 and TRBJ2-2; 9 nucleotides line up with TRBD1. Trimming took 3 bases from V and 8 from J; bases not matched to a gene: 13. The CDR3 runs 17 residues. Germline V gives CDR1 SGHDN, CDR2 FVKESK. The DNA of the CDR3 is TGTGCCAGCAGCCAGAAACTTCCGGGACAGGGTAAAGGGGAGCTGTTTTTT. Protein product: CASSQKLPGQGKGELFF.

The CDR3 DNA sequence: TGCGCCAGCAGCTTCGGGACAGAGCCGGGGATAGATACGCAGTATTTT. It translates to CASSFGTEPGIDTQYF. The chain employs TRBV5-1 and TRBJ2-3; 7 bases map to TRBD1. Germline V CDR1 and CDR2: SGHRS, YFSETQ. CDR3 length: 16 amino acids. J gave up 5 bases and V 2 bases, and 11 bases lay outside the gene matches.

J is TRBJ1-6 and V is TRBV2; 7 bases map to TRBD1. In germline, CDR1 is SNHLY, CDR2 FYNNEI. V gave up 6 bases and J gave up 9 bases; unmatched junction bases: 8. The CDR3 loop spans 14 amino acids. This chain's CDR3 is CASREGQPFSPLHF. The CDR3 DNA reads as TGTGCCAGCAGGGAGGGACAGCCCTTTTCACCCCTCCACTTT. The whole variable domain, remainder taken from reference TRBV2 and TRBJ1-6, is EPEVTQTPSHQVTQMGQEVILRCVPISNHLYFYWYRQILGQKVEFLVSFYNNEISEKSEIFDDQFSVERPDGSNFTLKIRSTKLEDSAMYFCASREGQPFSPLHFGNGTRLTVT.

The chain links TRBV9 to TRBJ1-3; D unclear. The V gene lost 3 bases and the J gene lost 4 bases, with 14 bases spanning the gap. The CDR3 has 15 amino acids. The germline V gene has CDR1 SGDLS and CDR2 YYNGEE. In DNA, the CDR3 is TGTGCCAGCAGCGAGGACGGGAATTCGGGAAACACCATATATTTT. It translates to CASSEDGNSGNTIYF.

CDR3 sequence (DNA): TGCAGCGTTGCCGTCCTAGCGGGGGGAGGGACGCAGTATTTT. It yields the protein CSVAVLAGGGTQYF. This chain uses TRBV29-1 with TRBJ2-3, with 11 bases aligning to TRBD2. Germline trimming cut 4 bases from V and 9 bases from J; bases unmatched to any gene: 9. Germline V gene sequence: CDR1 SQVTM, CDR2 ANQGSEA. This CDR3 is 14 amino acids long.

The chain links TRBV9 to TRBJ2-7; unclear D gene. The CDR3 has 11 residues. Germline CDR1 is SGDLS and CDR2 is YYNGEE. V was clipped by 4 bases and J by 3 bases, with 5 bases between them. The CDR3 sequence: CASSRGYEQYF. The DNA of the CDR3 is TGTGCCAGCAGCCGAGGCTACGAGCAGTACTTC.

The CDR3 bases are TGTGCCAGCACGCCCTCCAGGACAGGGACGAATGGCTACACCTTC. It encodes CASTPSRTGTNGYTF. The chain recombines TRBV7-8 with TRBJ1-2; 8 nucleotides line up with TRBD1. The CDR3 totals 15 residues. V was pared by 7 bases and J by 6 bases, with 13 bases of the junction left unmatched. Germline V gives CDR1 SGHVS, CDR2 FQNEAQ. The full variable domain, with the rest looked up from reference TRBV7-8 and TRBJ1-2, is GAGVSQSPRYKVAKRGQDVALRCDPISGHVSLFWYQQALGQGPEFLTYFQNEAQLDKSGLPSDRFFAERPEGSVSTLKIQRTQQEDSAVYLCASTPSRTGTNGYTFGSGTRLTVV.

The CDR3: CASSSTINYGYTF. In nucleotides, the CDR3 is TGCGCCAGCAGCTCGACAATCAACTATGGCTACACCTTC. This sequence joins TRBV5-1 and TRBJ1-2; D ambiguous. The CDR3 spans 13 residues. In germline, CDR1 is SGHRS, CDR2 YFSETQ. Trimming took 3 bases from V and 2 from J, leaving 8 bases between them.

The chain employs TRBV19 and TRBJ1-5; D not resolved. Trimming took 1 base from V and 3 from J, leaving 4 bases between them. Germline V CDR1 and CDR2: LNHDA, SQIVND (reference sequence). CDR3 length equals 13 residues. The CDR3 nucleotides read TGTGCCAGTAGTATAGTACACAATCAGCCCCAGCATTTT. It translates to CASSIVHNQPQHF.

V gene TRBV5-4 combines with J gene TRBJ2-7, with D perhaps matching TRBD2 (5 bases). Germline CDR1 and CDR2: SGHNT and YYREEE (reference sequence). This CDR3 has 14 residues. V lost 2 bases and J 0 bases, leaving 9 bases between the germline ends. The CDR3 protein is CASSLEGSSYEQYF. The DNA of the CDR3 is TGTGCCAGCAGCTTAGAAGGGAGCTCCTACGAGCAGTACTTC.

The CDR3 nucleotides read TGTGCCACCAGCAGAGTACCGTGGGGGGGGGCCTCCTACGAGCAGTACTTC. Translating it yields CATSRVPWGGASYEQYF. The chain carries TRBV15 and TRBJ2-7; possible D gene TRBD2, 7 bases. The CDR3 contains 17 residues. V was trimmed by 1 base and J by 0 bases, leaving 16 bases between them. Germline CDR1 reads LNHNV; CDR2 reads YYDKDF (reference sequence).